There are a few counts of the clone carrying this T cell receptor beta chain. Its cognate antigen is unknown. From germline, CDR1 is SGHTA and CDR2 FQGNSA. The CDR3 loop spans 13 amino acids. V gave up 5 bases and J gave up 10 bases, with 15 bases separating them. The sample belongs to a study of T-cell memory formation after mild COVID-19. Study summary: In these data, TCR clusters were largely donor specific. Findings and limits, study-wide: Contracting CD4+ clones lay largely in CM and EM, with CD8+ ones residing in EMRA.

TCRdb processed the 5' RACE reads anew with MiXCR; each CDR3 protein has one entry. In the table there are around 300,000 distinct CDR3 sequences, 18% of which are singletons. The rearrangement joins TRBV7-2 to TRBJ2-1, with D hard to call. The sequence came from a man younger than 35 who had mild COVID-19 (a few samples of this study predate the infection). Cell type and time point are not known. Sequencing was carried out using PBMCs or a T cell subset sorted from them (not recorded which). The CDR3 loop reads CASSPMGYGEQFF. Written as DNA, the CDR3 is TGTGCCAGCAGCCCGATGGGTTATGGGGAGCAGTTCTTC.